Below, 9 T cell receptor beta chains from the same sample are listed, as sequenced in a study of blood T cell repertoires in COVID-19 (TCRdb year 2020). The library was prepared using the immunoSEQ multiplex PCR assay. TCRdb re-hosts the immuneACCESS table, in-frame sequences only. Its copies lack some clones; in the studies checked, an unresolved V gene accounts for under half of them, and the cause for the rest is not known. The table for this sample lists approximately 190,000 clones; more than 75% of them were counted only once. About 6.3% of the sample comes from the top ten. The sequenced material came from peripheral blood. The receptors shown here come from a man aged 35 to 55 with active or convalescent COVID-19.

V usage is TRBV5-4 and J usage is TRBJ2-3, with 11 bases fitting TRBD2. CDR1 SGHNT and CDR2 YYREEE come from the germline V gene (reference sequence). The junction had 3 bases not matched to a gene; V was cut back by 2 bases and J by 4 bases. This CDR3 spans 15 amino acids. CDR3 loop: CASSFLAGGPDTQYF. CDR3 bases: TGTGCCAGCAGCTTCCTAGCGGGGGGCCCAGATACGCAGTATTTT. The variable domain in full, completed from reference TRBV5-4 and TRBJ2-3, reads ETGVTQSPTHLIKTRGQQVTLRCSSQSGHNTVSWYQQALGQGPQFIFQYYREEENGRGNFPPRFSGLQFPNYSSELNVNALELDDSALYLCASSFLAGGPDTQYFGPGTRLTVL.

V is TRBV5-1 and J is TRBJ2-7, with 7 bases aligning to TRBD2. The V gene end was trimmed by 0 bases and the J gene end by 0 bases; junction bases not matched to a gene: 3. Germline V gene data show CDR1 as SGHRS and CDR2 as YFSETQ. CDR3 length: 15 amino acids. In DNA, the CDR3 is TGCGCCAGCAGCTTGGATAGCGGGTACTCCTACGAGCAGTACTTC. This translates into CASSLDSGYSYEQYF.

The chain recombines TRBV28 with TRBJ2-1; D is possibly TRBD2 (6 bases). This CDR3 comprises 17 residues. The ends were cut back, 5 bases at V and 10 bases at J, with 27 bases in the middle. Germline-derived CDR1 and CDR2 are MDHEN and SYDVKM. CDR3 bases: TGTGCCAGCAGTCCGTCAGGGTGGCTAGCGATCCCTCAGGAGCAGTTCTTC. Encoded protein: CASSPSGWLAIPQEQFF.

V is TRBV6-5 and J is TRBJ2-7, with a tentative D call TRBD1 (6 bases). The CDR3 extends over 12 amino acids. Trimming pared 6 bases from V and 5 bases from J, leaving 11 bases between. Germline assignment: CDR1 MNHEY and CDR2 SVGAGI. In DNA, the CDR3 is TGTGCCAGCAGGGGACAATCCCACGAGCAGTACTTC. Translated: CASRGQSHEQYF.

This rearrangement joins TRBV11-3 to TRBJ1-1, with no clear D. The CDR3 has 13 residues. The germline CDR1 and CDR2 sequences are SGHNT and YENEEA. V lost 5 bases to trimming and J lost 2 bases, with 9 bases between them. The CDR3 nucleotides are TGTGCCAGCAGCCTAATGCCTAACACTGAAGCTTTCTTT. Amino acid sequence: CASSLMPNTEAFF.

V and J are TRBV2 and TRBJ2-5, with D possibly matching TRBD2 (5 bases). CDR1 and CDR2 from the germline V gene are SNHLY and FYNNEI. This CDR3 region has 15 residues. The germline V and J ends were trimmed by 0 bases and 2 bases, with 10 bases remaining between them. The CDR3 DNA reads TGTGCCAGCAGTGAAGCGAGGGAGCCGCAAGAGACCCAGTACTTC. It encodes CASSEAREPQETQYF.

V is TRBV6-2 or TRBV6-3 and J is TRBJ2-7; D may be TRBD2 (6 bases). The CDR3 sequence is 14 residues long. V lost 4 bases and J 3 bases, leaving 13 bases between the germline ends. In germline, CDR1 is MNHEY, CDR2 SVGEGT. The chain's CDR3 is CASSSGTLNYEQYF. The CDR3 region has the DNA TGTGCCAGCAGTTCCGGGACTTTGAACTACGAGCAGTACTTC.

The gene calls are TRBV7-2 and TRBJ1-5, with 8 bases identical to TRBD1. V lost 5 bases to trimming and J lost 0 bases; unmatched junction nucleotides: 9. Germline-derived CDR1 and CDR2 are SGHTA and FQGNSA. This CDR3 comprises 17 residues. This chain's CDR3 is CASSPGTGTYSNQPQHF. CDR3 DNA: TGTGCCAGCAGCCCCGGGACAGGAACTTATAGCAATCAGCCCCAGCATTTT.

The CDR3 sequence: CASSQDEGAPFYEQYF. In DNA, the CDR3 is TGTGCCAGCAGCCAAGATGAGGGGGCCCCGTTCTACGAGCAGTACTTC. This sequence joins TRBV4-2 and TRBJ2-7, with 7 nucleotides matching TRBD1. The CDR3 is made up of 16 amino acids. The V gene end was trimmed by 0 bases and the J gene end by 3 bases; junction bases not matched to a gene: 8. From germline, CDR1 is LGHNA and CDR2 YNFKEQ.